Shown below are 18 T cell receptor beta chains from a single sample sequenced in a study of T cells in Graves' hyperthyroidism and ophthalmopathy. Amplified regions were TCR beta CDR3 sequences from RNA transcripts. During a first-round RT-PCR of the TCR CDR3, the HTBI primer set was used. TCRdb independently ran MiXCR on the multiplex PCR reads; one entry per CDR3 protein. Of 650,000 to 700,000 distinct CDR3 sequences detected, around a sixth appear once; the ten largest clones hold around 16%. The sample comprised blood. These receptors were collected from a middle-aged man with Graves' hyperthyroidism.

Ten or more counts support this clonotype. CDR3 in DNA: TGTGCCAGCAGCTCGCCCGGGGGGACAGCAGGGATAGGGATTCATGAAAAACTGTTTTTT. Translation gives CASSSPGGTAGIGIHEKLFF. The rearrangement joins TRBV7-9 to TRBJ1-4; 7 bases fit TRBD1. The CDR3 spans 20 residues. V shed 4 bases and J 6 bases; nucleotides not matched to a gene: 23. The germline V gene encodes CDR1 SEHNR and CDR2 FQNEAQ (reference sequence).

Ten or more counts support this clonotype. The chain has TRBV24-1 and TRBJ2-3; perhaps D is TRBD1 or TRBD2 (5 bases each). The ends were cut back, 4 bases at V and 0 bases at J, with 16 bases in the middle. The CDR3 runs to 17 residues. The germline V gene has CDR1 KGHDR and CDR2 SFDVKD. CDR3 residues: CATSERKGPLSTDTQYF. CDR3 DNA sequence: TGTGCCACCAGTGAACGAAAGGGACCTCTCAGCACAGATACGCAGTATTTT.

The chain employs TRBV10-3 and TRBJ1-5, with D hard to call. CDR1 is ENHRY, CDR2 SYGVKD, per germline. The CDR3 is 13 amino acids. V was shortened by 3 bases and J by 4 bases, with 7 bases between the two germline ends. The CDR3 sequence: CAISDSWNQPQHF. The CDR3 bases are TGTGCCATCAGTGACTCGTGGAATCAGCCCCAGCATTTT.

This clonotype was picked up many times. The V gene is TRBV12-3 or TRBV12-4, the J gene TRBJ2-3, with D possibly TRBD2 on 6 matching bases. This CDR3 comprises 14 residues. V was cut by 11 bases and J by 5 bases, with 20 bases left in between. The CDR3 DNA follows: TGTGCCTGTCGTCGGTCGGTGGGGGGAGATACGCAGTATTTT. This gives the protein CACRRSVGGDTQYF.

The chain carries TRBV5-5 and TRBJ1-4; TRBD1 is a possible D gene (6 bases). The V gene's germline CDR1 is SGHKS and CDR2 YYEKEE (reference sequence). Between the trimmed V and J ends, which lost 4 bases and 7 bases, there was a span of 17 bases. The CDR3 length is 15 residues. The CDR3 protein is CASSLNGGPVEKLFF. The CDR3 DNA sequence: TGTGCCAGCAGCCTAAACGGGGGGCCGGTTGAAAAACTGTTTTTT.

This clonotype was seen ten or more times. The chain carries TRBV28 and TRBJ1-2; D unresolved. The CDR3 spans 14 residues. CDR1 is MDHEN, CDR2 SYDVKM, per germline. Deletions cut 8 bases from V and 4 bases from J, with 17 bases between. The CDR3 bases are TGTGCCAGCGTACTTGGCGTGGGGATCTATGGCTACACCTTC. Translating it yields CASVLGVGIYGYTF.

On this clonotype: This may stem from a read error, because a much larger clone lies one nucleotide away. The chain is built from TRBV10-1 and TRBJ2-7; no definite D call. CDR1 is WNHNN and CDR2 is SYGVQD in the germline V gene (reference sequence). The CDR3 totals 14 residues. V lost 2 bases and J lost 5, with 13 bases in between. In DNA form, the CDR3 reads TGCGCCAGCAGTGAGGCCGGCATAACGGACGAGCAGTACTTC. The encoded protein is CASSEAGITDEQYF.

The chain carries TRBV9 and TRBJ1-4; perhaps TRBD1 as D (6 bases). V gave up 3 bases and J gave up 7 bases, with 13 bases separating them. This CDR3 has 14 residues. CDR1 is SGDLS and CDR2 is YYNGEE in the germline V gene. The CDR3 spells CASSAQGGGEKLFF. The DNA for the CDR3 is TGTGCCAGCAGCGCACAGGGAGGCGGTGAAAAACTGTTTTTT.

A few counts support this clonotype. V is TRBV7-3 and J is TRBJ1-1; 9 bases fit TRBD1. CDR1 and CDR2 from the germline V gene are SGHTA and FQGTGA. The CDR3 is 15 residues long. The junction had 3 bases not matched to a gene; V was cut back by 0 bases and J by 4 bases. The CDR3 loop is CASSLTRDRATEAFF. The CDR3 nucleotides are TGTGCCAGCAGCTTAACCCGGGACAGGGCCACTGAAGCTTTCTTT.

This clonotype came up many times. V is TRBV2 and J is TRBJ2-5; D is possibly TRBD1 (6 bases). Germline values: CDR1 SNHLY, CDR2 FYNNEI. This CDR3 region has 14 residues. With 5 bases removed from V and 2 bases from J, the gap between germline ends came to 12 bases. DNA for the CDR3: TGTGCCAGCAGTAGGACAGTCACTCAAGAGACCCAGTACTTC. Its translation is CASSRTVTQETQYF.

This clonotype was picked up many times. The V call is TRBV12-3 or TRBV12-4, the J call TRBJ1-2; D gene uncertain. This CDR3 is built from 10 residues. The V gene lost 6 bases and the J gene lost 4 bases, with 3 bases spanning the gap. CDR3 bases: TGTGCCAGCAGCCGCTATGGCTACACCTTC. Translated: CASSRYGYTF.

This clonotype was counted between two and nine times. The V gene is TRBV9, the J gene TRBJ2-3; unclear D gene. V was pared by 4 bases and J by 4 bases, with 10 bases between. The germline CDR1 and CDR2 sequences are SGDLS and YYNGEE. The CDR3 spans 13 residues. The CDR3 loop reads CASSPGAADTQYF. CDR3 DNA: TGTGCCAGCAGCCCAGGAGCTGCAGATACGCAGTATTTT. The whole variable domain, filled in from reference TRBV9 and TRBJ2-3, reads DSGVTQTPKHLITATGQRVTLRCSPRSGDLSVYWYQQSLDQGLQFLIQYYNGEERAKGNILERFSAQQFPDLHSELNLSSLELGDSALYFCASSPGAADTQYFGPGTRLTVL.

DNA of the CDR3: TGCAGCGTTCAGGTAGCGGGAGTATCAGATACGCAGTATTTT. This translates into CSVQVAGVSDTQYF. The chain couples TRBV29-1 to TRBJ2-3; 9 nucleotides align to TRBD2. The germline V gene encodes CDR1 SQVTM and CDR2 ANQGSEA. The J segment lost 4 bases and the V segment lost 5 bases, leaving 7 bases of the junction unmatched. CDR3 size: 14 residues.

The chain carries TRBV25-1 and TRBJ1-2; a weak D match, TRBD1 (5 bases). CDR1 and CDR2 from the germline V gene are MGHDK and SYGVNS. V lost 6 bases and J lost 4, with 12 bases in between. This CDR3 has 13 residues. Here the CDR3 DNA reads TGTGCCAGCAGCTCCGAGGGGCTCTATGGCTACACCTTC. Translated: CASSSEGLYGYTF.

V gene TRBV11-2 combines with J gene TRBJ2-1; perhaps TRBD1 as D (6 bases). The CDR3 is 16 residues long. Per the germline V gene, CDR1 is SGHAT and CDR2 is FQNNGV. The V gene lost 0 bases and the J gene lost 4 bases, with 13 bases spanning the gap. The CDR3 loop reads CASSLDPGRGYNEQFF. The CDR3 DNA reads as TGTGCCAGCAGCTTAGATCCGGGCAGGGGTTACAATGAGCAGTTCTTC.

V and J are TRBV7-2 and TRBJ1-2, with D uncertain. The V gene's germline CDR1 is SGHTA and CDR2 FQGNSA. The CDR3 length is 14 residues. Trimming removed 1 base from V and 3 bases from J, with 9 bases in between. In nucleotides, the CDR3 is TGTGCCAGCAGCTTAGTCGCGGACGACTATGGCTACACCTTC. Encoded protein: CASSLVADDYGYTF.

This clonotype has ten or more counts. The genes are TRBV28 and TRBJ2-5, with D perhaps TRBD2 (5 bases). Germline V gene lookup returns CDR1 MDHEN and CDR2 SYDVKM. The CDR3 sequence is 15 residues long. Deletions cut 6 bases from V and 7 bases from J, with 21 bases between. The CDR3 bases are TGTGCCAGCAGGTTAAATGGGCGGAGGAGGTGGACCCAGTACTTC. Translating it yields CASRLNGRRRWTQYF. Using reference TRBV28 and TRBJ2-5 for the parts outside the CDR3, the full variable domain is DVKVTQSSRYLVKRTGEKVFLECVQDMDHENMFWYRQDPGLGLRLIYFSYDVKMKEKGDIPEGYSVSREKKERFSLILESASTNQTSMYLCASRLNGRRRWTQYFGPGTRLLVL.

This clonotype has ten or more counts. The chain couples TRBV7-6 to TRBJ2-7; D ambiguous. Germline loops: CDR1 SGHVS, CDR2 FNYEAQ. The CDR3 sequence is 14 residues long. Trimming cost V 5 bases and J 1 base, with 12 bases left between them. CDR3 sequence: CASSPGLGSYEQYF. CDR3 sequence (DNA): TGTGCCAGCAGCCCCGGGTTAGGATCCTACGAGCAGTACTTC.